This TCR beta chain was profiled in a study of blood T cell repertoires in COVID-19. Study background: Samples came from the United States, Italy and Spain, spanning acute and convalescent COVID-19.

CDR1 and CDR2 (germline): WNHNN, SYGVQD (reference sequence). CDR3 length equals 15 residues. Unmatched junction bases numbered 3, after V lost 0 bases and J lost 5 bases. Enrollees, roughly 18 to 95 years old, lived in 24 US areas. Cohorts were determined from participant-reported clinical history. Per the original data handling: Using reference gene primer amplification, nucleated cell counts were estimated. Profiling relied on immunoSEQ multiplex PCR, and the TCRdb table lists in-frame clones only, not all of them. V and J calls and clone size follow that table, whereas D and trimming were derived from the DNA. This sample has about 210,000 clones; about 91% occur once, and the top ten carry over 9%.

The gene calls are TRBV10-1 and TRBJ2-1; 8 bases line up with TRBD1. The sequence was collected from a man between 18 and 29 years old with acute COVID-19. The material sequenced was PBMCs or T cells enriched from blood (not recorded which). CDR3 in amino acids: CASSESRGLDNEQFF. CDR3 bases: TGCGCCAGCAGTGAGTCCAGGGGGCTTGACAATGAGCAGTTCTTC.